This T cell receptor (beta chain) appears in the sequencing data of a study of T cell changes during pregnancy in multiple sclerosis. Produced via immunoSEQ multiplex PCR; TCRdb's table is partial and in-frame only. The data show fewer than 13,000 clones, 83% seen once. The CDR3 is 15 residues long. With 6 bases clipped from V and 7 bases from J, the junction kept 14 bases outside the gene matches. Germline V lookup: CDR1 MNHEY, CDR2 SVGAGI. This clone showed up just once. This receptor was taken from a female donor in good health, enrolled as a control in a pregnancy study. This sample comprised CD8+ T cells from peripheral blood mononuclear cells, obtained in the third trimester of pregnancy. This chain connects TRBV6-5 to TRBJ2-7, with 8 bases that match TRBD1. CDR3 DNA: TGTGCCAGCAGGCCACGACAGGGGCATTATCAAGAGCAGTACTTC. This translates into CASRPRQGHYQEQYF.